The TCR beta chain under discussion was sequenced for a study of shared clonotypes between healthy human individuals. Study conclusions and caveats: Estimated richness was generally greater in naive than memory subsets.

Assay used: immunoSEQ multiplex PCR; TCRdb lists only in-frame clones, some missing. The table has about 580,000 clones, 98% seen once. CDR1 and CDR2 from the germline V gene are KGHSH and LQKENI. V lost 3 bases and J 3 bases, leaving 4 bases between the germline ends. The CDR3 contains 12 residues. The naive CD8 subset, CD45RO-negative cells positively selected for CCR7, excluded terminally differentiated effector memory CD45RA+ cells. HIV-negative, healthy adults without recent acute infections or vaccinations were the donors. Comments on this clone: No antigen is known for it.

The receptor was isolated from a man aged 30 to 39 in good health. The genes are TRBV18 and TRBJ2-3; D gene unclear. The sequenced sample consisted of naive CD8+ T cells sorted from blood. CDR3 amino acids: CASSPGTDTQYF. For the CDR3, the DNA is TGTGCCAGCTCACCGGGGACAGATACGCAGTATTTT. The full variable domain, with the rest looked up from reference TRBV18 and TRBJ2-3, is NAGVMQNPRHLVRRRGQEARLRCSPMKGHSHVYWYRQLPEEGLKFMVYLQKENIIDESGMPKERFSAEFPKEGPSILRIQQVVRGDSAAYFCASSPGTDTQYFGPGTRLTVL.